The 30 T cell receptor beta chains reported below all come from one sample, sequenced in a study of regulatory T cells in long-lasting Graves disease. Time point defined: persistent/refractory GD, antithyroid drugs over 5 years with positive TRAb. Isolated PBMC RNA provided the starting material for the TCR library. To make TCR beta libraries, researchers used iRepertoire HTBI primers and Arm-PCR of CDR3 regions. TCRdb reanalysed the multiplex PCR reads using MiXCR and keeps one entry per CDR3 protein. Counted here are roughly 490,000 distinct CDR3 sequences, approximately 23% occurring once; the ten biggest clones make up 13%. The material sequenced was peripheral blood mononuclear cells (PBMCs), taken when the disease was refractory, from a patient treated with antithyroid drugs. The receptors come from a female donor with Graves disease.

This clonotype was recorded at least ten times. The V call is TRBV20-1, the J call TRBJ1-2; TRBD1 is a possible D gene (5 bases). The germline V gene encodes CDR1 DFQATT and CDR2 SNEGSKA (reference sequence). The V gene lost 5 bases and the J gene lost 2 bases, with 9 bases spanning the gap. The CDR3 is 12 amino acids. The chain's CDR3 is CSAHKGNYGYTF. Here the CDR3 DNA reads TGCAGTGCTCATAAGGGGAACTATGGCTACACCTTC.

This clonotype was counted between two and nine times. The V call is TRBV30, the J call TRBJ1-5; D is unresolved. The CDR3 contains 13 residues. V dropped 0 bases and J dropped 3 bases, with 6 bases sitting between them. CDR1 is GTSNPN and CDR2 is SVGIG in the germline V gene (reference sequence). The CDR3 loop reads CAWSVQTNQPQHF. CDR3 DNA: TGTGCCTGGAGTGTACAGACCAATCAGCCCCAGCATTTT.

Many counts were recorded for this clonotype. J is TRBJ2-7 and V is TRBV6-1, with 9 bases that match TRBD1. There are 14 residues in the CDR3. Looked up from germline, CDR1 is MNHNS and CDR2 is SASEGT. V trimming: 6 bases; J trimming: 3 bases; junction bases outside the gene matches: 6. This CDR3 is CASREGQGFYEQYF. CDR3 DNA: TGTGCCAGCAGGGAGGGACAGGGATTCTACGAGCAGTACTTC.

This clonotype showed up many times. The V and J genes are TRBV6-1 and TRBJ1-5, with TRBD1 as a possible D gene (5 bases). This CDR3 is built from 13 residues. From germline, CDR1 is MNHNS and CDR2 SASEGT. Trimming shortened V by 9 bases and J by 11 bases, and 20 bases separated the two germline ends. The CDR3 DNA reads as TGTGCCAGTAACGACAGTCCTAATATGGCCCAGCATTTT. This encodes CASNDSPNMAQHF.

The chain uses TRBV5-1 and TRBJ2-1; D may match TRBD1 or TRBD2 (5 bases each). The CDR3 consists of 14 residues. V was trimmed by 3 bases and J by 6 bases, leaving 13 bases between them. Germline V gene sequence: CDR1 SGHRS, CDR2 YFSETQ. For the CDR3, the DNA is TGCGCCAGCAGCTATCTGCAGGGACCCAATGAGCAGTTCTTC. This translates into CASSYLQGPNEQFF.

This clonotype showed up many times. This rearrangement joins TRBV7-2 to TRBJ2-7, with 8 bases aligning to TRBD2. CDR1 is SGHTA, CDR2 FQGNSA, per germline. The CDR3 has 14 residues. V dropped 3 bases and J dropped 4; count of bases not matched to a gene: 5. CDR3 sequence: CASSFDSGAYEQYF. The CDR3 coding sequence is TGTGCCAGCAGCTTCGATAGCGGGGCGTACGAGCAGTACTTC.

This clonotype was detected ten times or more. The chain employs TRBV20-1 and TRBJ2-5; TRBD1 is a possible D gene (6 bases). V shed 5 bases and J shed 2 bases, with 9 bases lying between them. The CDR3 is 12 residues long. CDR1 DFQATT and CDR2 SNEGSKA come from the germline V gene (reference sequence). CDR3 amino acids: CSAVGAQETQYF. The DNA for the CDR3 is TGCAGTGCTGTGGGGGCACAAGAGACCCAGTACTTC.

The chain carries TRBV20-1 and TRBJ2-1; TRBD1 aligns across 11 bases. V lost 3 bases to trimming and J lost 7 bases; unmatched junction nucleotides: 5. The germline CDR1 and CDR2 sequences are DFQATT and SNEGSKA (reference sequence). This CDR3 comprises 14 residues. The CDR3 reads CSARTGTGGNEQFF. As DNA, the CDR3 is TGCAGTGCTAGGACCGGGACAGGGGGAAATGAGCAGTTCTTC.

This clonotype has at least ten counts. The chain joins TRBV6-1 to TRBJ2-7, with D tentatively TRBD2 (6 bases). V lost 6 bases to trimming and J lost 0 bases, with 12 bases between them. Per germline, CDR1 MNHNS and CDR2 SASEGT. The CDR3 covers 14 residues. CDR3 sequence (DNA): TGTGCCAGCAGCACCGGAGGGGTCTCCTACGAGCAGTACTTC. Amino acid sequence: CASSTGGVSYEQYF.

This clonotype has ten or more counts. The V and J genes are TRBV20-1 and TRBJ2-7; 9 bases map to TRBD1. CDR1 and CDR2 from the germline V gene are DFQATT and SNEGSKA (reference sequence). The CDR3 runs to 14 residues. The V and J ends lost 5 bases and 0 bases, in that order; junction bases with no gene match: 5. The CDR3, as DNA: TGCAGTGCTTGCCGGGACAGGGCCTCCTACGAGCAGTACTTC. It is translated as CSACRDRASYEQYF.

This rearrangement joins TRBV7-2 to TRBJ2-7; no clear D gene. Trimming removed 5 bases at V and 0 bases at J, with 11 bases between. Per germline, CDR1 SGHTA and CDR2 FQGNSA. The length of the CDR3 is 14 residues. The CDR3 loop reads CASSPHDNSYEQYF. The CDR3 DNA sequence: TGTGCCAGCAGCCCACACGACAACTCCTACGAGCAGTACTTC.

This clonotype appeared a few times. This rearrangement joins TRBV3-1 to TRBJ1-1; weak D call: TRBD1 (6 bases). The V gene lost 0 bases and the J gene lost 8 bases, with 19 bases spanning the gap. CDR3 length: 16 amino acids. CDR1 LGHDT and CDR2 YNNKEL come from the germline V gene (reference sequence). CDR3 coding DNA: TGTGCCAGCAGCCAAGAGAAAGCCAGGGGAACGGAAGAAGCTTTCTTT. As protein: CASSQEKARGTEEAFF. The full variable domain, rest sourced from reference TRBV3-1 and TRBJ1-1, is DTAVSQTPKYLVTQMGNDKSIKCEQNLGHDTMYWYKQDSKKFLKIMFSYNNKELIINETVPNRFSPKSPDKAHLNLHINSLELGDSAVYFCASSQEKARGTEEAFFGQGTRLTVV.

This clonotype was recorded a few times. The gene calls are TRBV4-2 and TRBJ1-1; TRBD1 might be the D (6 bases). Trimming pared 2 bases from V and 1 base from J, leaving 20 bases between. The CDR3 runs 18 residues. The germline V gene has CDR1 LGHNA and CDR2 YNFKEQ. The CDR3 spells CASSQQRDTRTWNTEAFF. CDR3 sequence (DNA): TGTGCCAGCAGCCAACAACGGGACACCAGAACTTGGAACACTGAAGCTTTCTTT.

This clonotype has just a few counts. The chain recombines TRBV4-3 with TRBJ2-7, with 8 bases matching TRBD1. The CDR3 runs to 16 residues. V was clipped by 0 bases and J by 2 bases; unmatched bases: 6. Germline values: CDR1 LGHNA, CDR2 YSLEER. This CDR3 is CASSQDRAGGPYEQYF. The CDR3 bases are TGCGCCAGCAGCCAAGATCGGGCAGGGGGCCCCTACGAGCAGTACTTC.

The chain recombines TRBV24-1 with TRBJ2-2; D is perhaps TRBD1 (6 bases). This CDR3 region has 13 residues. Germline-derived CDR1 and CDR2 are KGHDR and SFDVKD. V lost 3 bases, J lost 5 bases, and 6 bases lay in between. The CDR3 here is CATSDRGTGELFF. The DNA of the CDR3 is TGTGCCACCAGTGATAGGGGGACCGGGGAGCTGTTTTTT.

This clonotype has only a few counts. The J gene is TRBJ2-2, the V gene TRBV19; 8 nucleotides agree with TRBD2. The germline V gene has CDR1 LNHDA and CDR2 SQIVND (reference sequence). The CDR3 runs 16 residues. The V and J ends lost 5 bases and 4 bases, in that order; junction bases with no gene match: 9. CDR3 region: CASSESGGPGTGELFF. The CDR3 DNA reads as TGTGCCAGTAGTGAATCGGGAGGGCCGGGCACCGGGGAGCTGTTTTTT.

The rearrangement uses TRBV7-9 and TRBJ1-2; D perhaps matches TRBD1 (5 bases). Trimming cost V 1 base and J 6 bases, with 12 bases left between them. CDR1 and CDR2 from the germline V gene are SEHNR and FQNEAQ (reference sequence). The CDR3 covers 14 residues. CDR3 in amino acids: CASSLVSGTDGYTF. CDR3 DNA sequence: TGTGCCAGCAGCTTAGTTTCAGGGACGGATGGCTACACCTTC.

The chain links TRBV29-1 to TRBJ2-1; 7 bases are a match to TRBD2. Germline-derived CDR1 and CDR2 are SQVTM and ANQGSEA. This CDR3 region has 13 residues. V shed 8 bases and J 4 bases; nucleotides not matched to a gene: 8. The CDR3 spells CSPCISGYNEQFF. The CDR3 DNA reads as TGCAGCCCCTGTATTAGCGGGTACAATGAGCAGTTCTTC.

This clonotype was seen ten or more times. The rearrangement uses TRBV12-3 or TRBV12-4 and TRBJ2-5; D ambiguous. The V gene lost 0 bases and the J gene lost 1 base, with 9 bases spanning the gap. The CDR3 sequence is 15 residues long. CDR3 protein: CASSLAVTAQETQYF. As DNA, the CDR3 is TGTGCCAGCAGTTTAGCGGTCACAGCCCAAGAGACCCAGTACTTC.

The rearrangement links TRBV20-1 to TRBJ2-5, with 10 bases fitting TRBD2. CDR3 length equals 14 residues. Germline V gene data show CDR1 as DFQATT and CDR2 as SNEGSKA (reference sequence). The V segment lost 3 bases and the J segment 5 bases; nucleotides outside the gene matches: 6. The CDR3 region has the DNA TGCAGTGCTAGCCTAGCGGGAGTAAGGGAGACCCAGTACTTC. Its protein product is CSASLAGVRETQYF.

This clonotype has at least ten counts. V and J are TRBV11-2 and TRBJ2-2; no clear D. Deletions cut 2 bases from V and 1 base from J, with 11 bases between. Germline V gene lookup returns CDR1 SGHAT and CDR2 FQNNGV. The CDR3 contains 16 residues. Here the CDR3 reads CASSLLKAGNTGELFF. The CDR3 bases are TGTGCCAGCAGCTTATTGAAGGCAGGGAACACCGGGGAGCTGTTTTTT.

This clonotype appeared a few times. The chain employs TRBV9 and TRBJ2-6; D is uncertain. V was shortened by 3 bases and J by 3 bases, with 13 bases between the two germline ends. Germline CDR1 reads SGDLS; CDR2 reads YYNGEE. This CDR3 comprises 16 residues. The CDR3 loop reads CASSEGAAVGANVLTF. CDR3 DNA sequence: TGTGCCAGCAGCGAAGGCGCCGCGGTTGGGGCCAACGTCCTGACTTTC.

This clonotype was found once. A single base separates this from a much larger clone, so it may be a read error. The J gene is TRBJ1-6, the V gene TRBV20-1; 9 positions match TRBD1. Germline CDR1 DFQATT, CDR2 SNEGSKA (reference sequence). The CDR3 spans 13 residues. CDR3 DNA sequence: TGCAGTGGACAGGACAGGGGAGATTCACCCCCCCACTTT. This translates into CSGQDRGDSPPHF.

This clonotype was found many times. This chain connects TRBV28 to TRBJ1-2; D is possibly TRBD1 (5 bases). The CDR3 covers 16 residues. Germline lookup yields CDR1 MDHEN and CDR2 SYDVKM. The V gene lost 5 bases and the J gene lost 2 bases, with 18 bases spanning the gap. The CDR3 loop reads CASSPHQWRTNYGYTF. The CDR3 DNA follows: TGTGCCAGCAGTCCCCACCAATGGCGGACAAACTATGGCTACACCTTC.

This clonotype was detected many times. This chain joins TRBV7-9 and TRBJ1-4; possible D gene TRBD1, 6 bases. Germline V gene data show CDR1 as SEHNR and CDR2 as FQNEAQ (reference sequence). V lost 3 bases and J lost 8, with 10 bases in between. The CDR3 extends over 13 amino acids. This CDR3 is CASSLGGQEKLFF. The CDR3 DNA reads TGTGCCAGCAGCTTGGGGGGCCAGGAAAAACTGTTTTTT.

The chain links TRBV29-1 to TRBJ2-5, with D possibly being TRBD1 (5 bases). Trimming pared 3 bases from V and 5 bases from J, leaving 7 bases between. The germline gives CDR1 SQVTM, CDR2 ANQGSEA. The CDR3 runs 11 residues. DNA of the CDR3: TGCAGCGTTGAGCCAGGGGAGACCCAGTACTTC. This sequence encodes CSVEPGETQYF.

This clonotype was found many times. The V and J genes are TRBV6-5 and TRBJ2-2; D gene unclear. Trimming took off 4 bases at V and 7 bases at J, with 10 bases between the two ends. Looked up from germline, CDR1 is MNHEY and CDR2 is SVGAGI. There are 13 residues in the CDR3. CDR3 amino acids: CASSSDMNGELFF. The DNA of the CDR3 is TGTGCCAGCAGTTCCGACATGAACGGGGAGCTGTTTTTT.

A single count supports this clonotype. Given a much more abundant clone one base away, this may be a read error. This CDR3 fails to terminate in the conserved phenylalanine or tryptophan, so it likely reflects a read error. The DNA for the CDR3 is TGTGCCAGCAGTCTCCGACAGTACTCCTACGAGCAGTACCTC. Amino acids: CASSLRQYSYEQYL. The chain couples TRBV28 to TRBJ2-7, with a weak D call TRBD1 (5 bases). CDR1 and CDR2 from the germline V gene are MDHEN and SYDVKM. Deletions cut 5 bases from V and 0 bases from J, with 11 bases between. The CDR3 totals 14 residues.

This clonotype has only a few counts. This sequence joins TRBV7-3 and TRBJ2-2; D unresolved. There are 15 residues in the CDR3. The V end was cut by 5 bases, the J end by 4 bases, with 14 bases between. From germline, CDR1 is SGHTA and CDR2 FQGTGA. This CDR3 is CASSRDISPTGELFF. The CDR3 DNA sequence: TGTGCCAGCAGCCGCGACATTTCGCCCACCGGGGAGCTGTTTTTT.

Turning to this clonotype: A much more abundant neighbour one base away suggests this may be a read error. The chain has TRBV10-3 and TRBJ2-5; TRBD2 matches at 8 bases. The CDR3 sequence is 15 residues long. Germline assignment: CDR1 ENHRY and CDR2 SYGVKD. CDR3 sequence (DNA): TGTGCCATCAGTAAGTCGAGCGGGGGTGTTTCGACCCAGTACTTC. Encoded protein: CAISKSSGGVSTQYF.